The clone carrying this T cell receptor beta chain was detected a few times. Each CDR3 protein gets one entry after TCRdb re-called the PCR reads with MiXCR. The sample shows roughly 79,000 distinct CDR3 sequences, approximately 49% of them seen only once. The data stem from a study of CDR3 diversity in severe acne. This CDR3 region has 16 residues. The V gene's germline CDR1 is MGHDK and CDR2 SYGVNS. V shed 3 bases and J 5 bases; nucleotides not matched to a gene: 12. The chain is built from TRBV25-1 and TRBJ1-2; TRBD1 matches at 7 bases. The sample taken for sequencing was blood. This TCR came from a male donor with severe acne vulgaris. For the CDR3, the DNA is TGTGCCAGCAGTGATGGAGGGGGCCTTGATTCGTATGGCTACACCTTC. Encoded protein: CASSDGGGLDSYGYTF.